A selection of T cell receptor beta chains follows, all from one sample in a study of early T cells in non-severe SARS-CoV-2 infection. In TCRdb, the 5' RACE reads were re-called with MiXCR into one record per CDR3 protein. The table has roughly 100,000 distinct CDR3 sequences, roughly 13% seen once; the top ten hold approximately 2.3%. The sequencing input was whole blood. These receptors came from an adult who was a healthcare worker with PCR-confirmed SARS-CoV-2 infection or an uninfected control (not recorded which). Both conserved end residues are part of each CDR3. D genes are given only for firm matches. Size is omitted from some rows. Given values are once, few, many or a class for expanded clones.

once,TRBJ1-1,TRBV6-1,-,TGTGCCAGCAGTACCGGACCGAATTCGGCAGGAGCTTTCTTT,CASSTGPNSAGAFF
-,TRBJ2-7,TRBV11-1,-,TGTGCCAGCAGCTTAGCACCTCGGGGTGCCGAGCAGTACTTC,CASSLAPRGAEQYF
-,TRBJ2-3,TRBV29-1,-,TGCAGCGTTGAAGTGGAGGGGGGGCGTACGCAGTATTTT,CSVEVEGGRTQYF
few,TRBJ1-5,TRBV11-2,-,TGTGCCAGCAGCTATGGGGGCCCCGATAGCAATCAGCCCCAGCATTTT,CASSYGGPDSNQPQHF
few,TRBJ1-2,TRBV12-3/TRBV12-4,-,TGTGCCAGCCAAAAAGGGACAAACTATGGCTACACCTTC,CASQKGTNYGYTF
-,TRBJ2-7,TRBV29-1,-,TGCAGCGTTGAAGACCTGGTGCGCGAGCAGTACTTC,CSVEDLVREQYF
-,TRBJ2-7,TRBV2,-,TGTGCCAGCAGGGAGAGTAACGCGGACTACGAGCAGTACTTC,CASRESNADYEQYF
many,TRBJ2-3,TRBV2,TRBD2,TGTGCCAGCAGTGATGCGGGGGGGCCGGGGAGCACAGATACGCAGTATTTT,CASSDAGGPGSTDTQYF
few,TRBJ2-7,TRBV7-6,TRBD1,TGTGTCAGCCGGTCGGGCAGGGGGCTCGGCGAGCAGTACTTC,CVSRSGRGLGEQYF
once,TRBJ2-3,TRBV18,TRBD2,TGTGCCAGCTCACCTAGCGGGGGGGCCAGAGATACGCAGTATTTT,CASSPSGGARDTQYF
once,TRBJ1-1,TRBV3-1,-,TGTGCCAGCAGCCAAGACACTGAAGCTTTCTTT,CASSQDTEAFF
-,TRBJ2-5,TRBV2,TRBD2,TGTGCCAGCAGTGGGCTAGCGGCCCAAGAGACCCGGTACTTC,CASSGLAAQETRYF
many,TRBJ2-1,TRBV7-9,TRBD2,TGTGCCAGCAGCCAACTAGCGGGCCACTACAATGAGCAGTTCTTC,CASSQLAGHYNEQFF
-,TRBJ1-5,TRBV21-1,-,TGTGCCAGCAGCTTTGGCGGGAACAGCCATCAGCCCCAGCATTTT,CASSFGGNSHQPQHF
-,TRBJ2-5,TRBV28,TRBD2,TGTGCCAGCAGTCTCCTAAAAGGTAGCGGGGGTCTGGGAGAGACCCAGTACTTC,CASSLLKGSGGLGETQYF
many,TRBJ2-1,TRBV7-2,TRBD2,TGTGCCAGCAGCTCTAGCGGGGGTACCTACAATGAGCAGTTCTTC,CASSSSGGTYNEQFF
few,TRBJ2-5,TRBV5-1,-,TGCGCCAGCAGCTTGGCCGCTGGGACAAGAAGTCAAGAGACCCAGTACTTC,CASSLAAGTRSQETQYF
few,TRBJ1-2,TRBV5-1,TRBD1,TGCGCCAGCAGCGGACAGGGGCTTGACGGCTACACCTTC,CASSGQGLDGYTF
many,TRBJ1-1,TRBV29-1,-,TGCAGCGTTGAATGGAGGCACGCGAACACTGAAGCTTTCTTT,CSVEWRHANTEAFF
few,TRBJ2-3,TRBV6-6,-,TGTGCCAGCAGTTACCCCCCCAAAGGGACTAGCACAGATACGCAGTATTTT,CASSYPPKGTSTDTQYF
many,TRBJ2-3,TRBV7-2,-,TGTGCCAGCAGCTTATTCGTAGCAGATACGCAGTATTTT,CASSLFVADTQYF
many,TRBJ1-2,TRBV20-1,-,TGCAGTGCTGGGCGGCAGGGGTTGAACTATGGCTACACCTTC,CSAGRQGLNYGYTF